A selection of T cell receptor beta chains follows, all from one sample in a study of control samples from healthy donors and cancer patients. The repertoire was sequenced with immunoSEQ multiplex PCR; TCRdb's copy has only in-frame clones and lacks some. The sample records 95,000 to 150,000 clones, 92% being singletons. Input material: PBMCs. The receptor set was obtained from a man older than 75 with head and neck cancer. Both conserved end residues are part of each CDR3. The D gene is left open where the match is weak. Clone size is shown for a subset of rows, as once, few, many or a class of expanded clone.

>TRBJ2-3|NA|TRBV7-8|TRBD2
CASSLEEGASGFFTDTQYF
TGTGCCAGCAGCTTGGAGGAAGGGGCTAGCGGGTTTTTCACAGATACGCAGTATTTT
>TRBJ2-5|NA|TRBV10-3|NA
CAISRRDQETQYF
TGTGCCATCAGCAGACGAGACCAAGAGACCCAGTACTTC
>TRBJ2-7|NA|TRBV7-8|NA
CASSFSQDYEQYF
TGTGCCAGCAGCTTTTCACAGGACTACGAGCAGTACTTC
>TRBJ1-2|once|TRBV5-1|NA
CASSLEPALGYTF
TGCGCCAGCAGCTTGGAGCCGGCCCTTGGCTACACCTTC
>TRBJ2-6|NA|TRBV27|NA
CASSLASGANVLTF
TGTGCCAGCAGTTTGGCCTCTGGGGCCAACGTCCTGACTTTC
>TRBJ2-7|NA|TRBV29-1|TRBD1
CSAQGANYEQYF
TGCAGCGCCCAGGGGGCGAACTACGAGCAGTACTTC
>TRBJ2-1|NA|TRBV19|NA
CASNLSGRSSYNEQFF
TGTGCCAGTAATTTAAGCGGAAGAAGCTCCTACAATGAGCAGTTCTTC
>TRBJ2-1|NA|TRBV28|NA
CASSSTTYNEQFF
TGTGCCAGCAGTTCAACGACCTACAATGAGCAGTTCTTC
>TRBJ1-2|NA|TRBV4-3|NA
CASSQDLPGLGLPSILVGGYTF
TGCGCCAGCAGCCAAGATTTACCAGGGTTGGGACTTCCGTCGATCCTGGTAGGTGGCTACACCTTC
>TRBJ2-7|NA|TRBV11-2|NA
CASSSKYEQYF
TGTGCCAGCAGCTCCAAATACGAGCAGTACTTC
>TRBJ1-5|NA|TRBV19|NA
CASWITGRSQPQHF
TGTGCCAGTTGGATCACAGGGCGCTCTCAGCCCCAGCATTTT
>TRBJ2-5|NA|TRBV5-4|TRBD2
CASSFKAGGPETQYF
TGTGCCAGCAGCTTTAAGGCGGGGGGGCCAGAGACCCAGTACTTC
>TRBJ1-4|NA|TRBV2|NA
CASSEFSPVYEKLFF
TGTGCCAGCAGTGAATTCTCCCCGGTCTATGAAAAACTGTTTTTT
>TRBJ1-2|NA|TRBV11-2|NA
CASSPGRWSYGYTF
TGTGCCAGCAGTCCTGGACGGTGGAGCTATGGCTACACCTTC
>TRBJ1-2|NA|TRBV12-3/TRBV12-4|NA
CASSFGRAAGYTF
TGTGCCAGCAGTTTTGGGCGGGCGGCTGGCTACACCTTC
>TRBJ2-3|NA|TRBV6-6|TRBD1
CASSYVGGDDTQYF
TGTGCCAGCAGTTACGTAGGGGGCGATGATACGCAGTATTTT
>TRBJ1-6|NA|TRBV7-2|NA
CASSLRDKYNSPLHF
TGTGCCAGCAGCTTACGGGACAAGTATAATTCACCCCTCCACTTT
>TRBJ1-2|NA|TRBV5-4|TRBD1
CASSPDRGHGYTF
TGTGCCAGCAGCCCAGACAGGGGTCATGGCTACACCTTC
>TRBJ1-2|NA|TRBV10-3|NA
CAISEGNGGAGGYTF
TGTGCCATCAGTGAGGGAAACGGAGGCGCAGGAGGCTACACCTTC
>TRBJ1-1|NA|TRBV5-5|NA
CASSSTQRAFF
TGTGCCAGCAGCTCAACCCAGCGTGCTTTCTTT
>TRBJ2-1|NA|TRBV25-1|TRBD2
CASSLAGGSYNEQFF
TGTGCCAGCAGTCTAGCGGGGGGTTCCTACAATGAGCAGTTCTTC
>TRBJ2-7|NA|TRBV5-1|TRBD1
CASATGQGYGQYF
TGCGCCAGCGCAACGGGACAGGGGTACGGGCAGTACTTC
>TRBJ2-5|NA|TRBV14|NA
CASSQGRETQYF
TGTGCCAGCAGCCAAGGGCGGGAGACCCAGTACTTC